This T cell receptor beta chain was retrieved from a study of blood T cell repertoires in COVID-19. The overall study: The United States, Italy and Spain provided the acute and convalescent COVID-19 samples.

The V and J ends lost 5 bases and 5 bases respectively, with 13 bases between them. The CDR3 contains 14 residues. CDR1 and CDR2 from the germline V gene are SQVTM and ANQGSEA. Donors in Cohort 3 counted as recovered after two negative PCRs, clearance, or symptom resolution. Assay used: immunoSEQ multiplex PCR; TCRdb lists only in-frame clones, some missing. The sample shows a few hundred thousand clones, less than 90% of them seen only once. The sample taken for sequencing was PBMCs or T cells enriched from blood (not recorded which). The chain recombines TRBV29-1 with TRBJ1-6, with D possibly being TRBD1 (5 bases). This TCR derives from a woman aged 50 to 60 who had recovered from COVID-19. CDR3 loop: CSVQFTGNNSPLHF. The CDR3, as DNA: TGCAGCGTTCAATTTACAGGCAATAATTCACCCCTCCACTTT.